The 27 T cell receptor beta chains reported below all come from one sample, sequenced in a study of cytomegalovirus exposure and HLA in healthy donors. With 60 Vbeta and 13 Jbeta primers, the PCR was carried out. Clones were sequenced by immunoSEQ multiplex PCR, and TCRdb holds only the in-frame ones, with some missing. There are about 54,000 clones in the sample; 82% occur only once, and just over 3% lies in the top ten. The specimen was PBMCs. The receptors come from a woman aged 18 to 35 in good health and CMV-seronegative.

The chain links TRBV7-3 to TRBJ1-2; D is ambiguous. From germline, CDR1 is SGHTA and CDR2 FQGTGA. CDR3 length equals 13 residues. Trimming took off 5 bases at V and 6 bases at J, with 13 bases between the two ends. The CDR3 DNA reads as TGTGCCAGCAGCCTGTGGGGAGGGAATGGCTACACCTTC. Its protein is CASSLWGGNGYTF.

This sequence joins TRBV27 and TRBJ2-5; D may be TRBD2 (5 bases). The CDR3 runs to 13 residues. Between the trimmed V and J ends, which lost 2 bases and 1 base, there was a span of 5 bases. The germline V gene has CDR1 MNHEY and CDR2 SMNVEV (reference sequence). The CDR3 loop is CASSLRGQETQYF. CDR3 bases: TGTGCCAGCAGTTTACGGGGCCAAGAGACCCAGTACTTC.

This clone is a singleton in its sample. The CDR3 sequence: CASSATAGETQYF. The CDR3 region has the DNA TGTGCCAGCAGCGCGACGGCGGGCGAGACCCAGTACTTC. The rearrangement links TRBV9 to TRBJ2-5, with TRBD2 as a possible D gene (5 bases). Trimming left V 3 bases short and J 5 bases short, with 11 bases between. Per the germline V gene, CDR1 is SGDLS and CDR2 is YYNGEE. This CDR3 contains 13 residues.

The chain joins TRBV18 to TRBJ2-5; 10 bases map to TRBD1. The CDR3 consists of 15 residues. Germline V CDR1 and CDR2: KGHSH, LQKENI. J gave up 1 base and V 2 bases, and 1 base lay outside the gene matches. The CDR3 loop is CASSPGTGAQETQYF. For the CDR3, the DNA is TGTGCCAGCTCACCAGGGACAGGGGCCCAAGAGACCCAGTACTTC.

The chain employs TRBV27 and TRBJ1-1, with a tentative D call TRBD1 (5 bases). V shed 9 bases and J shed 4 bases, with 12 bases lying between them. The CDR3 consists of 12 residues. Germline lookup yields CDR1 MNHEY and CDR2 SMNVEV (reference sequence). The CDR3 DNA reads as TGTGCCAGTTCCGGGGGGGGCACTGAAGCTTTCTTT. Its translation: CASSGGGTEAFF.

The chain combines TRBV18 with TRBJ1-4, with D maybe TRBD1 (6 bases). Between the trimmed V and J ends, which lost 6 bases and 8 bases, there was a span of 13 bases. From germline, CDR1 is KGHSH and CDR2 LQKENI. This CDR3 is built from 13 residues. The CDR3 region has the DNA TGTGCCAGCTCCGGGGGGGCCGGAGAAAAACTGTTTTTT. Protein product: CASSGGAGEKLFF.

The rearrangement links TRBV5-1 to TRBJ1-2; 7 bases agree with TRBD1. J gave up 6 bases and V 4 bases, and 12 bases lay outside the gene matches. CDR3 length: 15 amino acids. The V gene's germline CDR1 is SGHRS and CDR2 YFSETQ. The DNA for the CDR3 is TGCGCCAGCAGCCCGGATCACAGGGGAAATAATGGCTACACCTTC. This translates into CASSPDHRGNNGYTF.

This sequence joins TRBV19 and TRBJ1-6; D is unresolved. The CDR3 has 13 residues. Germline lookup yields CDR1 LNHDA and CDR2 SQIVND (reference sequence). Trimming cost V 5 bases and J 12 bases, with 14 bases left between them. DNA for the CDR3: TGTGCCAGTAGTCCGAGGGCTCCAGGACCCCTCCACTTT. The encoded protein is CASSPRAPGPLHF. The full variable domain, rest sourced from reference TRBV19 and TRBJ1-6, is DGGITQSPKYLFRKEGQNVTLSCEQNLNHDAMYWYRQDPGQGLRLIYYSQIVNDFQKGDIAEGYSVSREKKESFPLTVTSAQKNPTAFYLCASSPRAPGPLHFGNGTRLTVT.

The chain is built from TRBV27 and TRBJ2-3; a weak D match, TRBD2 (6 bases). The CDR3 covers 16 residues. V lost 4 bases and J 0 bases, leaving 14 bases between the germline ends. Germline values: CDR1 MNHEY, CDR2 SMNVEV (reference sequence). In DNA, the CDR3 is TGTGCCAGCAGTTCATTAGCGGTGACTAGCACAGATACGCAGTATTTT. Translation: CASSSLAVTSTDTQYF.

This clone was seen only once. The V gene is TRBV15, the J gene TRBJ2-3; 8 positions agree with TRBD2. This CDR3 region has 17 residues. V lost 5 bases, J lost 6 bases, and 16 bases stayed unmatched. The germline CDR1 and CDR2 sequences are LNHNV and YYDKDF (reference sequence). CDR3 in DNA: TGTGCCACCAGCGAGCGCACTCCGGGGCCGGGGGGGGATACGCAGTATTTT. Translated: CATSERTPGPGGDTQYF.

The chain joins TRBV6-6 to TRBJ2-7, with 8 bases fitting TRBD1. CDR1 and CDR2 from the germline V gene are MNHNY and SVGAGI (reference sequence). This CDR3 is 15 amino acids long. With V trimmed by 3 bases and J by 3 bases, 7 bases remained unmatched. Here the CDR3 reads CASSYLQGDRYEQYF. The CDR3 DNA sequence: TGTGCCAGCAGTTATTTACAGGGGGACCGCTACGAGCAGTACTTC.

The chain couples TRBV7-9 to TRBJ2-4; possibly TRBD1 for D (6 bases). Trimming took 2 bases from V and 4 from J, leaving 9 bases between them. The CDR3 has 14 residues. CDR1 and CDR2 (germline): SEHNR, FQNEAQ (reference sequence). CDR3 residues: CASSLKQGKNIQYF. The CDR3 DNA follows: TGTGCCAGCAGCTTAAAACAGGGAAAAAACATTCAGTACTTC. Variable domain in full (rest from reference TRBV7-9 and TRBJ2-4): DTGVSQNPRHKITKRGQNVTFRCDPISEHNRLYWYRQTLGQGPEFLTYFQNEAQLEKSRLLSDRFSAERPKGSFSTLEIQRTEQGDSAMYLCASSLKQGKNIQYFGAGTRLSVL.

This clone occurred once. V is TRBV30 and J is TRBJ1-3; D ambiguous. The CDR3 loop spans 13 amino acids. Trimming stripped 3 bases from V and 4 bases from J, with 10 bases between. The germline CDR1 and CDR2 sequences are GTSNPN and SVGIG (reference sequence). The CDR3 DNA sequence: TGTGCCTGGAGCGCGGGGAGGGGAAACACCATATATTTT. This translates into CAWSAGRGNTIYF.

This clone was seen only once. The chain combines TRBV21-1 with TRBJ2-1; TRBD1 was called by the table and not checked on the DNA. TRBV21-1 is assigned pseudogene status. CDR3 length: 16 amino acids. Written as DNA, the CDR3 is TGTGCCAGCAGCAAACGACAGGAGCACGCGGACAATGAGCAGTTCTTC. This gives the protein CASSKRQEHADNEQFF.

CDR3 amino acids: CASSLLTGETGELFF. The CDR3 DNA reads as TGTGCCAGCTCACTATTGACAGGGGAAACCGGGGAGCTGTTTTTT. The chain employs TRBV18 and TRBJ2-2; TRBD1 aligns across 8 bases. The V and J ends lost 4 bases and 5 bases, in that order; junction bases with no gene match: 6. The germline gives CDR1 KGHSH, CDR2 LQKENI. This CDR3 contains 15 residues.

The chain combines TRBV11-1 with TRBJ1-6; D perhaps matches TRBD1 (5 bases). Germline assignment: CDR1 SGHAT and CDR2 FQDESV (reference sequence). The CDR3 runs to 15 residues. Trimming cost V 2 bases and J 10 bases, with 15 bases left between them. The CDR3: CASSLLQGTNSPLHF. CDR3 nucleotides: TGTGCCAGCAGCTTATTGCAGGGAACTAACTCACCCCTCCACTTT.

This rearrangement joins TRBV7-9 to TRBJ1-6, with 9 bases lining up with TRBD1. The CDR3 has 14 residues. Germline-derived CDR1 and CDR2 are SEHNR and FQNEAQ (reference sequence). Trimming took 6 bases from V and 10 from J; bases not matched to a gene: 7. The CDR3 region has the DNA TGTGCCAGCAGGATACAGGGGGCGGGATCACCCCTCCACTTT. It is translated as CASRIQGAGSPLHF.

This chain uses TRBV5-1 with TRBJ2-7, with 16 nucleotides matching TRBD2. The V segment lost 4 bases and the J segment 4 bases; nucleotides outside the gene matches: 11. Germline-derived CDR1 and CDR2 are SGHRS and YFSETQ. The CDR3 length is 18 residues. The CDR3 reads CASSPSGLAGGPSYEQYF. In nucleotides, the CDR3 is TGCGCCAGCAGCCCGTCGGGACTAGCGGGAGGGCCCTCTTACGAGCAGTACTTC.

The V gene is TRBV15, the J gene TRBJ2-6; tentatively, D is TRBD1 (5 bases). Trimming pared 10 bases from V and 1 base from J, leaving 11 bases between. CDR3 length: 14 residues. Germline CDR1 LNHNV, CDR2 YYDKDF (reference sequence). The CDR3 region has the DNA TGTGCCAGCATGGCAGGGTCTGGGGCCAACGTCCTGACTTTC. This codes for CASMAGSGANVLTF.

This clone was observed a few times. The chain is built from TRBV5-1 and TRBJ2-7; 11 bases align to TRBD2. With 1 base clipped from V and 3 bases from J, the junction kept 15 bases outside the gene matches. Germline assignment: CDR1 SGHRS and CDR2 YFSETQ. The CDR3 contains 19 residues. The CDR3 DNA sequence: TGCGCCAGCAGCTTGCCGGCAGGGGGCAGGGGACTAGCGGACTACGAGCAGTACTTC. Translated: CASSLPAGGRGLADYEQYF.

The gene calls are TRBV6-5 and TRBJ1-1; 7 bases are shared with TRBD1. CDR3 length: 12 amino acids. CDR1 and CDR2 (germline): MNHEY, SVGAGI. V gave up 6 bases and J gave up 3 bases; unmatched junction bases: 1. CDR3 DNA sequence: TGTGCCAGCAGCGACAGGGACACTGAAGCTTTCTTT. Its translation: CASSDRDTEAFF.

Only one count was recorded for this clone. The V gene is TRBV30, the J gene TRBJ2-4, with 9 nucleotides matching TRBD1. V lost 7 bases and J lost 12; bases outside the gene matches: 16. The CDR3 is 14 amino acids. Germline V gives CDR1 GTSNPN, CDR2 SVGIG (reference sequence). The CDR3 sequence: CASHRDRAQHSQYF. The CDR3 DNA sequence: TGTGCCTCGCATCGGGACAGGGCTCAACACAGTCAGTACTTC.

The chain joins TRBV7-8 to TRBJ1-1; 7 positions match TRBD1. Germline V gives CDR1 SGHVS, CDR2 FQNEAQ. Trimming cost V 3 bases and J 0 bases; bases outside gene matches: 10. The CDR3 has 17 amino acids. The CDR3 DNA sequence: TGTGCCAGCAGCTTCAGGGGGGCAGGTCTGATGAACACTGAAGCTTTCTTT. Protein product: CASSFRGAGLMNTEAFF.

This clone is a singleton in its sample. The chain links TRBV28 to TRBJ2-3; TRBD2 agrees at 12 bases. CDR3 length equals 16 residues. Trimming took 2 bases from V and 8 from J; bases not matched to a gene: 8. Germline V gene data show CDR1 as MDHEN and CDR2 as SYDVKM. The CDR3 is CASSLKTSGRRRTQYF. CDR3 in DNA: TGTGCCAGCAGTTTAAAGACTAGCGGGAGACGGCGTACGCAGTATTTT.

Only a few counts were recorded for this clone. V is TRBV29-1 and J is TRBJ1-2; weak D call: TRBD1 (6 bases). CDR3 length: 10 residues. Trimming left V 6 bases short and J 8 bases short, with 10 bases between. CDR1 and CDR2 from the germline V gene are SQVTM and ANQGSEA. CDR3 nucleotides: TGCAGCGTCTCAGGGGAAGGCTACACCTTC. This codes for CSVSGEGYTF.

The J gene is TRBJ2-7, the V gene TRBV6-1; 10 bases align to TRBD1. Per the germline V gene, CDR1 is MNHNS and CDR2 is SASEGT. There are 14 residues in the CDR3. The trim removed 10 bases at V and 6 bases at J, leaving 12 bases unmatched. CDR3 region: CAIKTTGGFSEQYF. DNA for the CDR3: TGTGCCATCAAAACGACAGGGGGCTTCTCCGAGCAGTACTTC.

This clone was picked up a small number of times. The V call is TRBV21-1, the J call TRBJ1-5; TRBD1 is taken as the D call from the table, unchecked against the DNA. TRBV21-1 is termed a pseudogene. The CDR3 runs 14 residues. Here the CDR3 reads CASSKDRGNQPQHF. The DNA for the CDR3 is TGTGCCAGCAGCAAAGACAGGGGCAATCAGCCCCAGCATTTT.